This T cell receptor beta chain was retrieved from a study of blood T cells in healthy people across ages. CDR1 SEHNR and CDR2 FQNEAQ come from the germline V gene (reference sequence). The V gene lost 5 bases and the J gene lost 7 bases, with 21 bases spanning the gap. This CDR3 comprises 17 residues. Primers used in a second PCR of about 6 to 11 cycles were a sample-barcoded 5' primer and a J-beta primer mix. Each CDR3 protein is one row after TCRdb ran MiXCR on the 5' RACE reads. Seen here are about 680,000 distinct CDR3 sequences, approximately 49% observed once, and the top ten hold approximately 32%.

The receptor was derived from a woman aged 60-70 years in good health. The sample was blood. The chain combines TRBV7-9 with TRBJ1-6; D is uncertain. Written as DNA, the CDR3 is TGTGCCAGCAGCACACACGACCTTGAGGGAGCCAATTCACCCCTCCACTTT. Residues: CASSTHDLEGANSPLHF.